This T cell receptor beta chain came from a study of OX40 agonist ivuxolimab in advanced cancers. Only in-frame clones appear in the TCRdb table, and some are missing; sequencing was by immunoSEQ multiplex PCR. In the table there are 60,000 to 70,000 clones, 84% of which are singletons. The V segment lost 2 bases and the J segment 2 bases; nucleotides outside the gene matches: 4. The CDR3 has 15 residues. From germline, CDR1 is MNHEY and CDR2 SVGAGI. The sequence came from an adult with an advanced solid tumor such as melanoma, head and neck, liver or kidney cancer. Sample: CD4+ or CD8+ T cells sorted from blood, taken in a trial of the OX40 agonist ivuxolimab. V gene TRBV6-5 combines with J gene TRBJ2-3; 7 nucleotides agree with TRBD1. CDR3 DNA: TGTGCCAGCAGTTACGTGGGACAGAACACAGATACGCAGTATTTT. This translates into CASSYVGQNTDTQYF.